Each of the 23 T cell receptor beta chains below was sequenced from the same sample in a study of cytomegalovirus exposure and HLA in healthy donors. Assay used: immunoSEQ multiplex PCR; TCRdb lists only in-frame clones, some missing. Seen here are about 98,000 clones, about 90% observed once, and the top ten hold 6% to 6.5%. Sequenced input: PBMCs. The receptors derive from a man in his late teens or twenties in good health and CMV-seropositive.

The chain uses TRBV25-1 and TRBJ1-1, with D tentatively TRBD1 (5 bases). Germline CDR1 and CDR2: MGHDK and SYGVNS. This CDR3 has 13 amino acids. V lost 7 bases and J lost 3, with 12 bases in between. The CDR3 region is CASTGIADTEAFF. As DNA, the CDR3 is TGTGCCAGCACAGGGATCGCCGACACTGAAGCTTTCTTT.

The rearrangement links TRBV5-1 to TRBJ2-3; D is unclear. The CDR3 is 14 amino acids. Germline-derived CDR1 and CDR2 are SGHRS and YFSETQ. V lost 0 bases to trimming and J lost 0 bases, with 5 bases between them. The CDR3 sequence is CASSLDTSTDTQYF. CDR3 DNA: TGCGCCAGCAGCTTGGACACAAGCACAGATACGCAGTATTTT.

This clone was seen a single time. The chain combines TRBV7-3 with TRBJ2-1, with TRBD2 identical over 7 bases. CDR1 is SGHTA, CDR2 FQGTGA, per germline. The CDR3 totals 15 residues. Trimming at V came to 2 bases and at J to 2 bases, leaving 3 bases not matched to a gene. CDR3 in amino acids: CASSLGGSAYNEQFF. As DNA, the CDR3 is TGTGCCAGCAGCTTAGGCGGGAGCGCCTACAATGAGCAGTTCTTC.

This clone was recorded only once. The rearrangement links TRBV7-6 to TRBJ1-6, with D tentatively TRBD1 (6 bases). Between the trimmed V and J ends, which lost 5 bases and 7 bases, there was a span of 15 bases. The CDR3 is made up of 15 amino acids. CDR1 is SGHVS, CDR2 FNYEAQ, per germline. The CDR3 region is CASSQGLALNSPLHF. In DNA, the CDR3 is TGTGCCAGCAGCCAGGGGCTGGCTCTGAATTCACCCCTCCACTTT.

This chain's CDR3 is CASSAGQGFGQPQHF. Written as DNA, the CDR3 is TGTGCCAGCAGTGCGGGACAGGGGTTCGGTCAGCCCCAGCATTTT. This chain uses TRBV6-1 with TRBJ1-5, with 10 bases that match TRBD1. CDR3 length equals 15 residues. With 4 bases clipped from V and 6 bases from J, the junction kept 6 bases outside the gene matches. Germline V gene sequence: CDR1 MNHNS, CDR2 SASEGT.

This clone is a singleton in its sample. The J gene is TRBJ1-1, the V gene TRBV6-5; maybe TRBD1 (6 bases). CDR1 MNHEY and CDR2 SVGAGI come from the germline V gene. The CDR3 contains 15 residues. Trimming cost V 6 bases and J 6 bases, with 20 bases left between them. The CDR3 DNA reads TGTGCCAGCAGCCGACAGGCCCAGGGGACACCTGAAGCTTTCTTT. Translating it yields CASSRQAQGTPEAFF.

The gene calls are TRBV27 and TRBJ1-5; TRBD1 matches 11 bases. The trim removed 2 bases at V and 2 bases at J, leaving 8 bases unmatched. The CDR3 runs 18 residues. Germline V gives CDR1 MNHEY, CDR2 SMNVEV (reference sequence). As DNA, the CDR3 is TGTGCCAGCAGTTTAAGGGGACAGGGGGGTTTGGGCAATCAGCCCCAGCATTTT. Protein product: CASSLRGQGGLGNQPQHF.

The genes are TRBV19 and TRBJ2-1, with 10 bases lining up with TRBD1. This CDR3 has 16 residues. Looked up from germline, CDR1 is LNHDA and CDR2 is SQIVND (reference sequence). The V segment lost 1 base and the J segment 4 bases; nucleotides outside the gene matches: 4. In DNA, the CDR3 is TGTGCCAGTAGTATAGCGTCGGGACAGGGGTACAATGAGCAGTTCTTC. It translates to CASSIASGQGYNEQFF.

This chain uses TRBV7-2 with TRBJ2-6, with D unclear. CDR3 length equals 15 residues. Trimming took off 1 base at V and 0 bases at J, with 4 bases between the two ends. The germline V gene has CDR1 SGHTA and CDR2 FQGNSA. The CDR3 loop reads CASSLVASGANVLTF. DNA of the CDR3: TGTGCCAGCAGCTTAGTAGCCTCTGGGGCCAACGTCCTGACTTTC.

This clone has just a few counts. The gene calls are TRBV18 and TRBJ2-1, with TRBD2 matching over 7 bases. Germline V gene data show CDR1 as KGHSH and CDR2 as LQKENI. The CDR3 is 13 residues long. V shed 3 bases, J shed 8 bases, and the junction held 4 bases outside the gene matches. The CDR3 nucleotides read TGTGCCAGCTCACCGAACAGCGGGGATGAGCAGTTCTTC. As protein: CASSPNSGDEQFF.

The rearrangement links TRBV9 to TRBJ2-7, with D possibly being TRBD1 (6 bases). This CDR3 spans 14 amino acids. The germline gives CDR1 SGDLS, CDR2 YYNGEE. Trimming took off 4 bases at V and 0 bases at J, with 11 bases between the two ends. CDR3 region: CASSPGTRSYEQYF. For the CDR3, the DNA is TGTGCCAGCAGCCCTGGGACACGCTCCTACGAGCAGTACTTC.

The rearrangement links TRBV27 to TRBJ2-1; 9 bases are shared with TRBD2. The J segment lost 5 bases and the V segment lost 6 bases, leaving 8 bases of the junction unmatched. Germline CDR1 is MNHEY and CDR2 is SMNVEV (reference sequence). This CDR3 is built from 15 residues. CDR3 sequence: CASRQLAGSNNEQFF. In DNA form, the CDR3 reads TGTGCCAGCAGACAACTAGCGGGCTCGAACAATGAGCAGTTCTTC.

The chain combines TRBV11-3 with TRBJ2-5; 11 bases agree with TRBD1. V lost 0 bases and J lost 5; bases outside the gene matches: 2. The CDR3 totals 15 residues. Germline V gene lookup returns CDR1 SGHNT and CDR2 YENEEA. In DNA, the CDR3 is TGTGCCAGCAGCTTAGATGGACAGGGGGCGGAGACCCAGTACTTC. Residues: CASSLDGQGAETQYF.

The V call is TRBV10-3, the J call TRBJ2-3; maybe TRBD2 (5 bases). CDR1 is ENHRY, CDR2 SYGVKD, per germline. The CDR3 covers 15 residues. The V and J ends lost 3 bases and 0 bases respectively, with 10 bases between them. CDR3 residues: CAISESSLSTDTQYF. The CDR3 bases are TGTGCCATCAGTGAATCTAGCCTGAGCACAGATACGCAGTATTTT.

This clone has just one count. DNA of the CDR3: TGTGCCACCAGCAGTGGCCGGGAGAGCACAGATACGCAGTATTTT. It is translated as CATSSGRESTDTQYF. The rearrangement uses TRBV15 and TRBJ2-3; D is perhaps TRBD2 (6 bases). Germline V gives CDR1 LNHNV, CDR2 YYDKDF (reference sequence). CDR3 length: 15 amino acids. V lost 3 bases and J 0 bases, leaving 10 bases between the germline ends.

V usage is TRBV7-2 and J usage is TRBJ2-1, with D possibly matching TRBD2 (5 bases). Per germline, CDR1 SGHTA and CDR2 FQGNSA. The CDR3 has 15 amino acids. The V and J ends lost 4 bases and 7 bases respectively, with 17 bases between them. This chain's CDR3 is CASSSFVNGGNEQFF. CDR3 in DNA: TGTGCCAGCAGCTCGTTCGTTAACGGAGGTAATGAGCAGTTCTTC.

This clone was detected a few times. V gene TRBV28 combines with J gene TRBJ1-5; 8 bases align to TRBD1. V was clipped by 5 bases and J by 2 bases; unmatched bases: 5. The CDR3 spans 15 residues. Germline lookup yields CDR1 MDHEN and CDR2 SYDVKM. The CDR3 sequence is CASSLDRGGNQPQHF. In DNA form, the CDR3 reads TGTGCCAGCAGTCTCGACAGGGGCGGCAATCAGCCCCAGCATTTT.

The chain combines TRBV27 with TRBJ1-6; 12 bases match TRBD1. The V gene's germline CDR1 is MNHEY and CDR2 SMNVEV (reference sequence). This CDR3 spans 13 amino acids. Germline trimming cut 9 bases from V and 9 bases from J; bases unmatched to any gene: 3. Here the CDR3 reads CASGTGGLSPLHF. The CDR3 nucleotides read TGTGCCAGTGGGACAGGGGGCCTTTCACCCCTCCACTTT.

The rearrangement uses TRBV18 and TRBJ2-2; D perhaps matches TRBD1 (6 bases). Germline CDR1 and CDR2: KGHSH and LQKENI. This CDR3 contains 15 residues. With 4 bases removed from V and 0 bases from J, the gap between germline ends came to 9 bases. The CDR3 loop reads CASSRGQTNTGELFF. CDR3 DNA sequence: TGTGCCAGCTCACGAGGACAGACGAACACCGGGGAGCTGTTTTTT.

A single count supports this clone. The rearrangement joins TRBV7-2 to TRBJ2-1; 10 positions match TRBD1. J was trimmed by 6 bases and V by 2 bases; bases with no gene match: 4. CDR3 size: 15 residues. CDR1 is SGHTA, CDR2 FQGNSA, per germline. For the CDR3, the DNA is TGTGCCAGCAGCTTAACCCGGACAGGGGGCAATGAGCAGTTCTTC. Protein product: CASSLTRTGGNEQFF. The whole variable domain, remainder taken from reference TRBV7-2 and TRBJ2-1, is GAGVSQSPSNKVTEKGKDVELRCDPISGHTALYWYRQSLGQGLEFLIYFQGNSAPDKSGLPSDRFSAERTGGSVSTLTIQRTQQEDSAVYLCASSLTRTGGNEQFFGPGTRLTVL.

The rearrangement uses TRBV5-8 and TRBJ2-7; TRBD1 matches 9 bases. The CDR3 is made up of 17 amino acids. Germline V gene data show CDR1 as SGHTS and CDR2 as YDEGEE. V was clipped by 3 bases and J by 2 bases; unmatched bases: 12. The DNA of the CDR3 is TGTGCCAGCAGCTACGATACCCGGGACAGGGACCCCTACGAGCAGTACTTC. It translates to CASSYDTRDRDPYEQYF.

This chain uses TRBV7-2 with TRBJ2-1; D is perhaps TRBD2 (6 bases). V lost 2 bases to trimming and J lost 9 bases, with 14 bases between them. The CDR3 totals 14 residues. The germline V gene encodes CDR1 SGHTA and CDR2 FQGNSA. CDR3 loop: CASSLTGGDLEQFF. The CDR3 DNA is TGTGCCAGCAGCTTAACCGGCGGGGATCTTGAGCAGTTCTTC.

This rearrangement joins TRBV19 to TRBJ2-7; TRBD2 aligns across 9 bases. CDR1 LNHDA and CDR2 SQIVND come from the germline V gene (reference sequence). There are 18 residues in the CDR3. V lost 3 bases, J lost 2 bases, and 14 bases stayed unmatched. For the CDR3, the DNA is TGTGCCAGTAGTATCGGGGGACAGCCGGGACTAGCACCCTACGAGCAGTACTTC. It codes for CASSIGGQPGLAPYEQYF.